This T cell receptor (beta chain) was retrieved from a study of cytomegalovirus exposure and HLA in healthy donors. Deletions cut 0 bases from V and 4 bases from J, with 9 bases between. There are 15 residues in the CDR3. Germline V gives CDR1 PRHDT, CDR2 FYEKMQ (reference sequence). PCR employed 60 Vbeta and 13 Jbeta primers. The table came from immunoSEQ multiplex PCR; TCRdb's copy has only in-frame clones and leaves some out. The table lists over 150,000 clones, about 71% of them singletons. This rearrangement joins TRBV13 to TRBJ1-4; weak D call: TRBD1 (5 bases). The sequenced sample consisted of PBMCs. This receptor was taken from a woman between 25 and 40 years old in good health and CMV-seronegative. CDR3 DNA: TGTGCCAGCAGCTTAGGCGGGGGAATTAATGAAAAACTGTTTTTT. Translated, it gives CASSLGGGINEKLFF.